These 13 T cell receptor beta chains originate from one sample sequenced in a study of T cells in Graves' hyperthyroidism and ophthalmopathy. Amplified regions were TCR beta CDR3 sequences from RNA transcripts. An initial round of RT-PCR targeting the TCR CDR3 relied on the HTBI primer set. TCRdb processed the multiplex PCR reads anew with MiXCR; each CDR3 protein has one entry. The sample carries some 350,000 distinct CDR3 sequences, over 15% recorded once. The sample consisted of blood. Receptor source: a woman under 30 with Graves' hyperthyroidism.

This clonotype appeared many times. CDR3 nucleotide sequence: TGTGCCAGCACCGATGGCCATGCCTACGAGCAGTACTTC. This translates into CASTDGHAYEQYF. V usage is TRBV12-3 or TRBV12-4 and J usage is TRBJ2-7; D remains ambiguous. Trimming pared 7 bases from V and 2 bases from J, leaving 12 bases between. The CDR3 contains 13 residues.

This clonotype was seen ten or more times. The chain joins TRBV20-1 to TRBJ1-2, with a tentative D call TRBD1 (5 bases). This CDR3 has 11 residues. The germline CDR1 and CDR2 sequences are DFQATT and SNEGSKA (reference sequence). V was trimmed by 6 bases and J by 4 bases, leaving 9 bases between them. DNA for the CDR3: TGCAGTGCCCCCGACAGCTATGGCTACACCTTC. Protein: CSAPDSYGYTF.

The sample holds many counts of this clonotype. The V gene is TRBV5-1, the J gene TRBJ1-5; unclear D gene. The CDR3 covers 13 residues. The germline V and J ends were trimmed by 4 bases and 4 bases, with 9 bases remaining between them. Germline assignment: CDR1 SGHRS and CDR2 YFSETQ. Written as DNA, the CDR3 is TGCGCCAGCAGCGCGGAGCTTAATCAGCCCCAGCATTTT. It translates to CASSAELNQPQHF. The whole variable domain, remainder taken from reference TRBV5-1 and TRBJ1-5, is KAGVTQTPRYLIKTRGQQVTLSCSPISGHRSVSWYQQTPGQGLQFLFEYFSETQRNKGNFPGRFSGRQFSNSRSEMNVSTLELGDSALYLCASSAELNQPQHFGDGTRLSIL.

The chain has TRBV5-5 and TRBJ1-2, with 8 bases identical to TRBD1. The germline V gene encodes CDR1 SGHKS and CDR2 YYEKEE (reference sequence). The CDR3 spans 11 residues. Trimming at V came to 5 bases and at J to 8 bases, leaving 2 bases not matched to a gene. In DNA form, the CDR3 reads TGTGCCAGCAGGGGGACAGGCGGCTACACCTTC. Translated: CASRGTGGYTF.

This clonotype was counted ten times or more. A much larger clone sits a single nucleotide away, making a read error possible. The chain has TRBV5-5 and TRBJ2-7; D is undetermined. Germline values: CDR1 SGHKS, CDR2 YYEKEE (reference sequence). Trimming left V 3 bases short and J 2 bases short, with 9 bases between. CDR3 length equals 13 residues. The CDR3 DNA follows: TGTGCCAGCAGCTCAGCGCGCCCCTACGAGCAGTACTTC. It specifies CASSSARPYEQYF.

This clonotype was recorded many times. This sequence joins TRBV6-5 and TRBJ1-2; D is ambiguous. V dropped 4 bases and J dropped 3 bases, with 9 bases sitting between them. CDR3 length: 13 amino acids. Per germline, CDR1 MNHEY and CDR2 SVGAGI. CDR3 DNA: TGTGCCAGCAGTTCCATAGACTACTATGGCTACACCTTC. It yields the protein CASSSIDYYGYTF.

This rearrangement joins TRBV12-3 or TRBV12-4 to TRBJ2-7, with D perhaps being TRBD1 or TRBD2 (5 bases each). The CDR3 totals 15 residues. The ends were cut back, 5 bases at V and 0 bases at J, with 14 bases in the middle. CDR3 bases: TGTGCCAGCAGTCCCTGGACGGGACCCTCCTACGAGCAGTACTTC. It encodes CASSPWTGPSYEQYF.

Ten or more counts support this clonotype. The chain couples TRBV5-1 to TRBJ2-7; no clear D gene. The CDR3 length is 13 residues. Germline CDR1 is SGHRS and CDR2 is YFSETQ. The ends were cut back, 1 base at V and 3 bases at J, with 8 bases in the middle. The CDR3 DNA follows: TGCGCCAGCAGCTTGCGGGCTGACTACGAGCAGTACTTC. Amino acid sequence: CASSLRADYEQYF.

This clonotype was detected many times. The CDR3 coding sequence is TGCGCCAGCAGTCCGGACGGGGAGCGCAATCAGCCCCAGCATTTT. Its protein is CASSPDGERNQPQHF. V gene TRBV5-1 combines with J gene TRBJ1-5, with D unclear. The CDR3 covers 15 residues. Deletions cut 5 bases from V and 2 bases from J, with 14 bases between. The germline V gene encodes CDR1 SGHRS and CDR2 YFSETQ.

On this clonotype itself: A read error is likely, as this CDR3 ends without the conserved phenylalanine or tryptophan. The rearrangement joins TRBV7-3 to TRBJ2-7; D ambiguous. The CDR3 sequence is 13 residues long. V lost 6 bases to trimming and J lost 3 bases, with 12 bases between them. Germline CDR1 reads SGHTA; CDR2 reads FQGTGA. The CDR3 DNA sequence: TGTGCCAGCAGTTTATCTCCTAGCTACGAGCAGTACTAC. This translates into CASSLSPSYEQYY.

This clonotype has a count of ten or more. V gene TRBV28 combines with J gene TRBJ1-5; D gene uncertain. Germline assignment: CDR1 MDHEN and CDR2 SYDVKM. The V end lost 6 bases, the J end lost 4 bases, and 7 bases lay between the germline ends. This CDR3 is 12 amino acids long. The CDR3 DNA follows: TGTGCCAGCAGCGGTAATAATCAGCCCCAGCATTTT. It encodes CASSGNNQPQHF.

This clonotype was found many times. The chain links TRBV6-2 or TRBV6-3 to TRBJ1-1; D is uncertain. CDR1 MNHEY and CDR2 SVGEGT come from the germline V gene. The CDR3 spans 12 residues. With 6 bases removed from V and 8 bases from J, the gap between germline ends came to 13 bases. CDR3 DNA: TGTGCCAGCAGAAGAGGGATCGGGGAAGCTTTCTTT. Translating it yields CASRRGIGEAFF.

This clonotype was counted ten times or more. The J gene is TRBJ2-7, the V gene TRBV12-3 or TRBV12-4; 7 bases agree with TRBD2. The CDR3 extends over 14 amino acids. V lost 8 bases, J lost 2 bases, and 9 bases stayed unmatched. This CDR3 is CASAKAGNAYEQYF. The CDR3 DNA reads as TGTGCCAGCGCGAAAGCGGGGAACGCCTACGAGCAGTACTTC.